A selection of T cell receptor beta chains follows, all from one sample in a study of shared clonotypes between healthy human individuals. Generated by immunoSEQ multiplex PCR, the TCRdb table keeps only in-frame clones and is missing some. The sample carries 2 million to 3 million clones, more than 85% recorded once. The sequenced sample was naive CD4+ T cells from PBMCs. These receptors were taken from a young man in good health. Some clones in this sample may be carry-over from other donors' samples. Both conserved end residues are part of each CDR3. D genes are given only for firm matches. The size entry is marked missing in some rows and otherwise reads once, few, many or a size class.

V: TRBV28; J: TRBJ2-7; D: TRBD1; size: -; CDR3: CASSSGTDYEQYF; DNA: TGTGCCAGCAGTTCCGGGACAGATTACGAGCAGTACTTC
V: TRBV10-3; J: TRBJ1-5; D: -; size: -; CDR3: CAISDRDPSNQPQHF; DNA: TGTGCCATCAGCGATCGGGACCCTAGCAATCAGCCCCAGCATTTT
V: TRBV7-9; J: TRBJ1-5; D: -; size: once; CDR3: CASSLAPGPQHF; DNA: TGTGCCAGCAGCTTAGCGCCGGGTCCCCAGCATTTT
V: TRBV19; J: TRBJ1-2; D: -; size: -; CDR3: CASTPGQLGHDGYTF; DNA: TGTGCCAGTACCCCGGGACAATTGGGGCATGATGGCTACACCTTC
V: TRBV5-1; J: TRBJ2-1; D: -; size: -; CDR3: CASSLEPGAYNEQFF; DNA: TGCGCCAGCAGCTTGGAACCGGGAGCCTACAATGAGCAGTTCTTC
V: TRBV29-1; J: TRBJ2-2; D: -; size: -; CDR3: CSVEVGITGELFF; DNA: TGCAGCGTTGAAGTCGGGATCACCGGGGAGCTGTTTTTT
V: TRBV28; J: TRBJ1-4; D: -; size: -; CDR3: CASSLPSGNEKLFF; DNA: TGTGCCAGCAGTTTACCCAGTGGTAATGAAAAACTGTTTTTT
V: TRBV28; J: TRBJ2-1; D: -; size: -; CDR3: CASSLGRIPFF; DNA: TGTGCCAGCAGTTTGGGGAGAATCCCGTTCTTC
V: TRBV19; J: TRBJ2-5; D: -; size: once; CDR3: CASGRASTGQETQYF; DNA: TGTGCCAGTGGGAGGGCATCGACAGGCCAAGAGACCCAGTACTTC
V: TRBV29-1; J: TRBJ1-1; D: TRBD1; size: -; CDR3: CSVDLGQGETEAFF; DNA: TGCAGCGTTGACCTGGGACAGGGTGAAACTGAAGCTTTCTTT
V: TRBV9; J: TRBJ2-1; D: -; size: -; CDR3: CASAPSRRDNEQFF; DNA: TGTGCCAGCGCCCCTTCGCGGAGGGACAATGAGCAGTTCTTC
V: TRBV11-3; J: TRBJ2-1; D: -; size: -; CDR3: CASSLDLTVNNEQFF; DNA: TGTGCCAGCAGCTTAGATCTGACAGTAAACAATGAGCAGTTCTTC